This T cell receptor (beta chain) was sequenced in a study of T cell responses to AZD1222 COVID-19 vaccine. Study information: Recipients boosted at about 4 weeks or about 12 weeks are pooled. Study outcomes and limitations: Repertoire samples came only from after the peak T cell response. Seropositive AZD1222 recipients at baseline numbered only five to seven. With dominance at 160-218 and 743-854, vaccine-associated CD4 TCRs spanned spike.

The repertoire was sequenced with immunoSEQ multiplex PCR; TCRdb's copy has only in-frame clones and lacks some. This repertoire shows about 100,000 clones, about 90% found once; its top ten account for about 3%. V lost 3 bases and J lost 8, with 19 bases in between. The germline V gene encodes CDR1 SEHNR and CDR2 FQNEAQ (reference sequence). CDR3 length: 15 amino acids. Concerning this clone: Its specificity is unknown.

This chain uses TRBV7-9 with TRBJ1-2; no reliable D call. This sequence was found in an adult in good health. The input for sequencing was peripheral blood, taken on day 0 of AZD1222 vaccination. CDR3 DNA sequence: TGTGCCAGCAGCTTTGACTTACGGTTGGGTGGAGGCTACACCTTC. It translates to CASSFDLRLGGGYTF.